This T cell receptor (beta chain) stems from a study of T-cell reconstitution after alpha-beta-depleted transplantation in children. Whole-study findings and limits: Roughly two months post-transplant, alpha-beta T cells reportedly originated from several hundred graft clones that had expanded.

The sample holds a few counts of this clonotype. Its cognate antigen is unknown. V dropped 2 bases and J dropped 5; count of bases not matched to a gene: 3. This CDR3 spans 15 amino acids. Per germline, CDR1 KGHSH and CDR2 LQKENI. Preparing the TCRbeta library involved the use of unique molecular identifiers. MiXCR, applied by TCRdb to the PCR reads, yields one record per CDR3 protein. The table lists approximately 490,000 distinct CDR3 sequences, 10% of them singletons, with around 2% in the top ten. The chain uses TRBV18 and TRBJ2-5; 12 nucleotides line up with TRBD1. This specimen consisted of PBMCs, obtained before TCRalphabeta/CD19-depleted stem cell transplant. This TCR was recovered from a child younger than 10 with inherited bone marrow failure, due to receive a stem cell transplant. CDR3 in amino acids: CASSPGTGGGETQYF. The CDR3 DNA reads TGTGCCAGCTCACCAGGGACAGGGGGCGGCGAGACCCAGTACTTC.